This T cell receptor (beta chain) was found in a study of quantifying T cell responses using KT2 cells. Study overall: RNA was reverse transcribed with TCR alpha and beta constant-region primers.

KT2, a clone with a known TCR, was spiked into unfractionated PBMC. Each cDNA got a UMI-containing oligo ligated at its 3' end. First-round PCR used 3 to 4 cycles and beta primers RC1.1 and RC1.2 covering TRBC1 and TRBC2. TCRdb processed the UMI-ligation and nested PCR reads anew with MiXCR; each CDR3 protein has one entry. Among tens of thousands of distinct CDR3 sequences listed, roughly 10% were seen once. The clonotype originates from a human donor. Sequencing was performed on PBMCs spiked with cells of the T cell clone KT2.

As DNA, the CDR3 is TGTGCCAGTAGTATGGAAGGGAGTGGTGCCTCCTATAATTCACCCCTCCACTTT. Its translation: CASSMEGSGASYNSPLHF. The chain joins TRBV19 to TRBJ1-6; D uncertain. Germline lookup yields CDR1 LNHDA and CDR2 SQIVND (reference sequence). The CDR3 has 18 residues. V gave up 3 bases and J gave up 0 bases, with 15 bases separating them.